The 7 T cell receptor beta chains given below trace back to one sample, sequenced in a study of radiation and T cells in renal cell carcinoma. Time point of the sample: baseline pretreatment blood. Described treatment: 15 Gy SBRT to primary tumor, nephrectomy 4 weeks later. Sequencing was performed with immunoSEQ multiplex PCR; in TCRdb, only in-frame clones are kept and a portion is missing. Among about 140,000 clones listed, around 78% were seen once. The source material was blood, sampled from a patient whose treatment included radiotherapy and nephrectomy. These receptors were taken from a woman aged 45-65 years with renal cell carcinoma.

The V gene is TRBV5-1, the J gene TRBJ2-7; D unresolved. Trimming removed 5 bases from V and 2 bases from J, with 17 bases in between. The germline V gene has CDR1 SGHRS and CDR2 YFSETQ. CDR3 length: 15 amino acids. The CDR3 bases are TGCGCCAGCAGTTATAACGGTCAGGCCGCCTACGAGCAGTACTTC. Residues: CASSYNGQAAYEQYF. Drawing the rest from reference TRBV5-1 and TRBJ2-7, the complete variable domain is KAGVTQTPRYLIKTRGQQVTLSCSPISGHRSVSWYQQTPGQGLQFLFEYFSETQRNKGNFPGRFSGRQFSNSRSEMNVSTLELGDSALYLCASSYNGQAAYEQYFGPGTRLTVT.

The chain recombines TRBV6-1 with TRBJ1-5; unclear D gene. Trimming cost V 5 bases and J 3 bases, with 14 bases left between them. This CDR3 contains 15 residues. The germline gives CDR1 MNHNS, CDR2 SASEGT. This chain's CDR3 is CASSRTGNYNQPQHF. Written as DNA, the CDR3 is TGTGCCAGCAGTCGAACGGGGAATTACAATCAGCCCCAGCATTTT.

The chain's CDR3 is CASTSTSFYYEQYF. CDR3 DNA sequence: TGTGCCAGCACTAGCACTAGCTTTTACTACGAGCAGTACTTC. The chain is built from TRBV21-1 and TRBJ2-7; the table's TRBD2 call for D was not verified on the DNA. TRBV21-1 is termed a pseudogene. CDR3 size: 14 residues.

The CDR3 DNA follows: TGTGCCAGCAGCCCTCGGACAGGATCCTACGAGCAGTACTTC. This gives the protein CASSPRTGSYEQYF. The chain is built from TRBV7-2 and TRBJ2-7, with 7 positions matching TRBD1. CDR1 is SGHTA, CDR2 FQGNSA, per germline. V lost 5 bases to trimming and J lost 1 base; unmatched junction nucleotides: 5. The CDR3 totals 14 residues.

This chain connects TRBV19 to TRBJ1-2, with a possible D match to TRBD1 (6 bases). The length of the CDR3 is 14 residues. V was pared by 3 bases and J by 4 bases, with 12 bases between. Germline-derived CDR1 and CDR2 are LNHDA and SQIVND (reference sequence). CDR3 in DNA: TGTGCCAGTAGTATCGGACAGAGAAGCTATGGCTACACCTTC. It encodes CASSIGQRSYGYTF.

The V and J genes are TRBV5-1 and TRBJ2-7; 10 nucleotides line up with TRBD2. The CDR3 consists of 16 residues. CDR1 SGHRS and CDR2 YFSETQ come from the germline V gene. V was clipped by 0 bases and J by 4 bases; unmatched bases: 7. CDR3 in amino acids: CASSLAPGLADYEQYF. The CDR3 nucleotides read TGCGCCAGCAGCTTGGCCCCCGGACTAGCGGATTACGAGCAGTACTTC.

The chain uses TRBV15 and TRBJ2-3, with 7 bases identical to TRBD1. CDR3 length equals 13 residues. Trimming took 4 bases from V and 6 from J; bases not matched to a gene: 4. The germline gives CDR1 LNHNV, CDR2 YYDKDF (reference sequence). The CDR3 nucleotides read TGTGCCACCAGCATTCAGGGGGTGGATACGCAGTATTTT. Amino acid sequence: CATSIQGVDTQYF.